The 20 T cell receptor beta chains listed next were all sequenced from one sample in a study of preoperative IRX-2 immunotherapy in early breast cancer. TCRdb's table, derived via immunoSEQ multiplex PCR, lists solely in-frame clones and lacks some. The sample yields 40,000 to 50,000 clones, roughly 80% seen once. This sample's treatment: preoperative locoregional IRX-2 cytokine immunotherapy. Sample: tumor tissue, taken after IRX-2 immunotherapy. The origin of the receptors is a human donor with breast cancer.

The table lists this clone with a few counts. DNA of the CDR3: TGTGCCAGCAGTTACTTGGCGGGGCCCTACACCTTC. Translation gives CASSYLAGPYTF. This rearrangement joins TRBV6-8 to TRBJ1-2; D is possibly TRBD1 (5 bases). V dropped 1 base and J dropped 10 bases, with 10 bases sitting between them. The CDR3 runs to 12 residues. Germline V gene sequence: CDR1 MNHGY, CDR2 SAAAGT.

This clone was recorded once. The chain joins TRBV6-8 to TRBJ2-5; 10 bases are a match to TRBD2. Germline CDR1 reads MNHGY; CDR2 reads SAAAGT. The CDR3 sequence is 16 residues long. The trim removed 1 base at V and 1 base at J, leaving 3 bases unmatched. The CDR3 loop is CASSYWPSGGQETQYF. In DNA form, the CDR3 reads TGTGCCAGCAGTTACTGGCCTAGCGGGGGCCAAGAGACCCAGTACTTC.

The chain recombines TRBV28 with TRBJ2-2; D not certain. Germline CDR1 and CDR2: MDHEN and SYDVKM. This CDR3 is 14 amino acids long. V was clipped by 7 bases and J by 1 base, with 10 bases between them. Written as DNA, the CDR3 is TGTGCCAGCAAGAATAGTGGGAACACCGGGGAGCTGTTTTTT. It translates to CASKNSGNTGELFF.

V usage is TRBV18 and J usage is TRBJ1-6; no clear D gene. The germline V and J ends were trimmed by 3 bases and 6 bases, with 15 bases remaining between them. In germline, CDR1 is KGHSH, CDR2 LQKENI. CDR3 size: 16 residues. The CDR3 loop reads CASSPEQTPANSPLHF. CDR3 sequence (DNA): TGTGCCAGCTCACCGGAACAAACACCGGCTAATTCACCCCTCCACTTT.

This chain connects TRBV6-8 to TRBJ1-1, with 12 bases matching TRBD1. V lost 7 bases to trimming and J lost 5 bases; unmatched junction nucleotides: 14. Germline values: CDR1 MNHGY, CDR2 SAAAGT. CDR3 length equals 17 residues. The chain's CDR3 is CASTIRRDRGLGTEAFF. In nucleotides, the CDR3 is TGTGCCAGCACGATACGCCGGGACAGGGGGCTGGGGACTGAAGCTTTCTTT.

This chain uses TRBV19 with TRBJ1-3; D not resolved. V was pared by 7 bases and J by 0 bases, with 13 bases between. This CDR3 has 15 residues. From germline, CDR1 is LNHDA and CDR2 SQIVND (reference sequence). DNA of the CDR3: TGTGCCAGTACCCCCGATCATGACTCTGGAAACACCATATATTTT. This encodes CASTPDHDSGNTIYF.

The chain carries TRBV19 and TRBJ2-3; TRBD1 agrees at 8 bases. V dropped 3 bases and J dropped 10; count of bases not matched to a gene: 9. The V gene's germline CDR1 is LNHDA and CDR2 SQIVND (reference sequence). The CDR3 totals 14 residues. The CDR3 DNA sequence: TGTGCCAGTAGTATCTCTTCACAGGGGGGTGCGCAGTATTTT. It encodes CASSISSQGGAQYF. The full variable domain, in which reference TRBV19 and TRBJ2-3 provide the parts outside the CDR3, is DGGITQSPKYLFRKEGQNVTLSCEQNLNHDAMYWYRQDPGQGLRLIYYSQIVNDFQKGDIAEGYSVSREKKESFPLTVTSAQKNPTAFYLCASSISSQGGAQYFGPGTRLTVL.

This clone came up a few times. This chain uses TRBV7-5 with TRBJ1-4; TRBD1, the table's D call, was not compared with the DNA. TRBV7-5 is a pseudogene locus. The length of the CDR3 is 14 residues. The chain's CDR3 is CASSWGRIVEKLFF. The CDR3 nucleotides read TGTGCCAGCAGCTGGGGGCGGATCGTTGAAAAACTGTTTTTT.

The V call is TRBV11-3, the J call TRBJ2-3; D uncertain. The V gene lost 0 bases and the J gene lost 0 bases, with 7 bases spanning the gap. Germline lookup yields CDR1 SGHNT and CDR2 YENEEA. CDR3 length: 15 amino acids. In DNA form, the CDR3 reads TGTGCCAGCAGCTTAGAAGGAGTGAGCACAGATACGCAGTATTTT. This encodes CASSLEGVSTDTQYF.

This chain uses TRBV19 with TRBJ2-1; D may be TRBD2 (6 bases). Germline CDR1 and CDR2: LNHDA and SQIVND (reference sequence). Trimming left V 4 bases short and J 7 bases short, with 14 bases between. The CDR3 consists of 14 residues. The CDR3 DNA is TGTGCCAGTAGTAGCCATACGGGAGAAAATGAGCAGTTCTTC. Translated: CASSSHTGENEQFF.

With regard to this clone: The sample holds other DNA sequences that translate to the same CDR3. The chain recombines TRBV6-8 with TRBJ1-5, with 8 positions matching TRBD1. V lost 5 bases and J lost 4; bases outside the gene matches: 7. The V gene's germline CDR1 is MNHGY and CDR2 SAAAGT. The CDR3 totals 15 residues. CDR3 in DNA: TGTGCCAGCAGTAAGCAGGGGGCAGGAAATCAGCCCCAGCATTTT. This sequence encodes CASSKQGAGNQPQHF.

This CDR3 reads CASSNLGGPQHF. CDR3 nucleotide sequence: TGTGCCAGTAGCAATCTCGGGGGGCCCCAGCATTTT. The J gene is TRBJ1-5, the V gene TRBV19, with D perhaps TRBD1 (5 bases). This CDR3 region has 12 residues. Trimming removed 6 bases at V and 9 bases at J, with 12 bases between. Germline V gene sequence: CDR1 LNHDA, CDR2 SQIVND (reference sequence).

This chain links TRBV7-1 with TRBJ1-1; no definite D call. TRBV7-1 is sorted into the ORF group, with uncertain function. The CDR3 totals 13 residues. V was shortened by 4 bases and J by 1 base, with 7 bases between the two germline ends. CDR3 protein: CASSFWGNTEAFF. In DNA form, the CDR3 reads TGTGCCAGCAGCTTCTGGGGGAACACTGAAGCTTTCTTT.

The CDR3 DNA is TGTGCCAGTAGTACCACTAGCCCTCGCACCGGGGAGCTGTTTTTT. The encoded protein is CASSTTSPRTGELFF. The chain recombines TRBV19 with TRBJ2-2, with D possibly matching TRBD2 (6 bases). Germline V gene lookup returns CDR1 LNHDA and CDR2 SQIVND (reference sequence). The length of the CDR3 is 15 residues. The germline V and J ends were trimmed by 4 bases and 4 bases, with 13 bases remaining between them.

The chain carries TRBV14 and TRBJ1-3; 9 bases are a match to TRBD1. Germline values: CDR1 SGHDN, CDR2 FVKESK. V gave up 4 bases and J gave up 8 bases; unmatched junction bases: 12. The CDR3 covers 16 residues. The CDR3 here is CASSLLTGQGRDTIYF. The DNA for the CDR3 is TGTGCCAGCAGCCTCTTGACCGGACAGGGGCGGGACACCATATATTTT.

CDR3 loop: CASSRLGGEQYF. The CDR3 DNA reads as TGTGCCAGCAGCAGGTTAGGGGGCGAGCAGTACTTC. V gene TRBV6-8 combines with J gene TRBJ2-7; TRBD1 might be the D (6 bases). The V end lost 6 bases, the J end lost 6 bases, and 12 bases lay between the germline ends. This CDR3 has 12 amino acids. In germline, CDR1 is MNHGY, CDR2 SAAAGT.

The chain joins TRBV5-1 to TRBJ2-5, with 7 bases fitting TRBD2. J gave up 5 bases and V 4 bases, and 11 bases lay outside the gene matches. Germline CDR1 is SGHRS and CDR2 is YFSETQ. The CDR3 contains 15 residues. The CDR3 protein is CASSPLGGGRETQYF. CDR3 nucleotides: TGCGCCAGCAGCCCCCTTGGCGGGGGACGGGAGACCCAGTACTTC.

The V gene is TRBV11-3, the J gene TRBJ1-1; 8 nucleotides match TRBD1. CDR1 and CDR2 (germline): SGHNT, YENEEA. Trimming cost V 2 bases and J 5 bases; bases outside gene matches: 10. The CDR3 has 16 residues. The CDR3 nucleotides read TGTGCCAGCAGCTTAAAATCCGGGACAGGACGGACTGAAGCTTTCTTT. Translation: CASSLKSGTGRTEAFF.

The genes are TRBV5-1 and TRBJ2-1, with D possibly TRBD2 on 6 matching bases. Germline V gives CDR1 SGHRS, CDR2 YFSETQ. The CDR3 is made up of 16 amino acids. V was cut by 2 bases and J by 7 bases, with 19 bases left in between. The CDR3: CASSFNPTLASNEQFF. CDR3 coding DNA: TGCGCCAGCAGCTTTAATCCTACACTAGCCTCGAATGAGCAGTTCTTC.

The rearrangement links TRBV18 to TRBJ2-1; TRBD2 matches at 9 bases. There are 16 residues in the CDR3. Per the germline V gene, CDR1 is KGHSH and CDR2 is LQKENI. V trimming: 2 bases; J trimming: 6 bases; junction bases outside the gene matches: 8. CDR3 region: CASSPGAGGIGNEQFF. The CDR3 DNA follows: TGTGCCAGCTCACCAGGGGCGGGAGGGATTGGCAATGAGCAGTTCTTC.